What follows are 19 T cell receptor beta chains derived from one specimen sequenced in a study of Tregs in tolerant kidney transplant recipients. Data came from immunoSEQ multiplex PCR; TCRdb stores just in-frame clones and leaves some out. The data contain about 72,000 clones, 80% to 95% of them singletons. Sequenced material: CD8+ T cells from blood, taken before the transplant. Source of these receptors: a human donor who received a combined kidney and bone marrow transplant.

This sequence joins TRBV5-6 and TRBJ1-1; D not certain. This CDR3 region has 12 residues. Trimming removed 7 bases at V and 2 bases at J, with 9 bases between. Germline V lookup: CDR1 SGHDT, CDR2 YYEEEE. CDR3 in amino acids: CASRAPNTEAFF. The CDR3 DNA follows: TGTGCCAGCCGCGCTCCCAACACTGAAGCTTTCTTT. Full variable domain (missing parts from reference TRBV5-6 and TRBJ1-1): DAGVTQSPTHLIKTRGQQVTLRCSPKSGHDTVSWYQQALGQGPQFIFQYYEEEERQRGNFPDRFSGHQFPNYSSELNVNALLLGDSALYLCASRAPNTEAFFGQGTRLTVV.

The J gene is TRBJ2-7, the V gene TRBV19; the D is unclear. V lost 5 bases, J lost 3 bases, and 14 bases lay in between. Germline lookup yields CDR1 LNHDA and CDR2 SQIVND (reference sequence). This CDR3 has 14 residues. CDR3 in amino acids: CASSPRGFHYEQYF. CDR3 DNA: TGTGCCAGTAGTCCCCGAGGTTTCCACTACGAGCAGTACTTC.

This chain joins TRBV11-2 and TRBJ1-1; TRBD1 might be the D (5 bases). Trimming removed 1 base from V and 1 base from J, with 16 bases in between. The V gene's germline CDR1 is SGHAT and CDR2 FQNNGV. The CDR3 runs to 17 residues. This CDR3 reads CASSLAPGGLGNTEAFF. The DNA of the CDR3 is TGTGCCAGCAGCTTAGCCCCTGGGGGGTTGGGGAACACTGAAGCTTTCTTT.

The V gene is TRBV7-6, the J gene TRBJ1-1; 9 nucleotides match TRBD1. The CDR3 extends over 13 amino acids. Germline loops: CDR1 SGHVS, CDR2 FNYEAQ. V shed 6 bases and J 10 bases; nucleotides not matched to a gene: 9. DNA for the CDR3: TGTGCCAGCAGTGCCGGGACAGGGATGTTAGCTTTCTTT. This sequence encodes CASSAGTGMLAFF.

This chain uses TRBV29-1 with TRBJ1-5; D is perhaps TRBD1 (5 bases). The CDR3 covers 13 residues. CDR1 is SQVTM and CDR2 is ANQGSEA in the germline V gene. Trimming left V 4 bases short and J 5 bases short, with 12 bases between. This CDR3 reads CSVVQGNDQPQHF. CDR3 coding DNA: TGCAGCGTTGTCCAGGGCAATGATCAGCCCCAGCATTTT.

The CDR3 DNA follows: TGTGCCAGCAGCTTAGATGCCTCCGGGACTGAAGCTTTCTTT. It specifies CASSLDASGTEAFF. This sequence joins TRBV7-6 and TRBJ1-1, with D uncertain. The CDR3 totals 14 residues. The V gene's germline CDR1 is SGHVS and CDR2 FNYEAQ. V dropped 1 base and J dropped 5 bases, with 11 bases sitting between them.

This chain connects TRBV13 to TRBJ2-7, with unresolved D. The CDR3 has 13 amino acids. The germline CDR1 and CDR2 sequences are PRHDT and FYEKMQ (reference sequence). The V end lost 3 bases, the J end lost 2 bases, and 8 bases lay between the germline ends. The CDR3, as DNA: TGTGCCAGCAGCTTTCTATCGGCCTACGAGCAGTACTTC. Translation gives CASSFLSAYEQYF.

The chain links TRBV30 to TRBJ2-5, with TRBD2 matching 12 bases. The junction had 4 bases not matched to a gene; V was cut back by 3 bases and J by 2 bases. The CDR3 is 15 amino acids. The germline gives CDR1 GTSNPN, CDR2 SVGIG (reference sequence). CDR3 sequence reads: CAWSLAGGWQETQYF. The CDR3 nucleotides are TGTGCCTGGAGCCTAGCGGGGGGGTGGCAAGAGACCCAGTACTTC.

CDR3 amino acids: CASSHTTDYEQYF. CDR3 nucleotides: TGTGCCAGCAGCCATACGACAGACTACGAGCAGTACTTC. V and J are TRBV7-9 and TRBJ2-7; possible D gene TRBD1, 5 bases. The CDR3 totals 13 residues. In germline, CDR1 is SEHNR, CDR2 FQNEAQ (reference sequence). V was clipped by 5 bases and J by 3 bases, with 11 bases between them.

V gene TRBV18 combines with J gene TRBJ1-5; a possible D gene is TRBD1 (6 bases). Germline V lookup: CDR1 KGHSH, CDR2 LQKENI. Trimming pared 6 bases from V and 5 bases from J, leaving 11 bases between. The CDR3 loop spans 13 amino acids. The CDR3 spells CASSDRTDQPQHF. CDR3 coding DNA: TGTGCCAGCTCCGACAGGACAGATCAGCCCCAGCATTTT.

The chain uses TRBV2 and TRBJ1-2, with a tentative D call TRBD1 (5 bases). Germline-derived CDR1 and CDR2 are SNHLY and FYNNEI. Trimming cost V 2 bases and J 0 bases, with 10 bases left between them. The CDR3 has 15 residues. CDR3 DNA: TGTGCCAGCAGTGAATTACTGACAGCTAACTATGGCTACACCTTC. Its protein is CASSELLTANYGYTF.

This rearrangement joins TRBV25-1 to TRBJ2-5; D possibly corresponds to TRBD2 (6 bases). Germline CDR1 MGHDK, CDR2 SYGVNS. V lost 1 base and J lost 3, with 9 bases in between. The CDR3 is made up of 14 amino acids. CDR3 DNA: TGTGCCAGCAGTGAATTGGAGGGAGAAGAGACCCAGTACTTC. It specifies CASSELEGEETQYF. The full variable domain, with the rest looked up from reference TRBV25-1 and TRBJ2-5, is EADIYQTPRYLVIGTGKKITLECSQTMGHDKMYWYQQDPGMELHLIHYSYGVNSTEKGDLSSESTVSRIRTEHFPLTLESARPSHTSQYLCASSELEGEETQYFGPGTRLLVL.

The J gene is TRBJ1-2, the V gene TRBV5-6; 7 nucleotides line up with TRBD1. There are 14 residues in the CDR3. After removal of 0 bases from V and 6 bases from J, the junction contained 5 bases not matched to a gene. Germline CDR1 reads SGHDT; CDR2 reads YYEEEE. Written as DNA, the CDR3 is TGTGCCAGCAGCTTGGACAGGGGATTAAATGGCTACACCTTC. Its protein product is CASSLDRGLNGYTF.

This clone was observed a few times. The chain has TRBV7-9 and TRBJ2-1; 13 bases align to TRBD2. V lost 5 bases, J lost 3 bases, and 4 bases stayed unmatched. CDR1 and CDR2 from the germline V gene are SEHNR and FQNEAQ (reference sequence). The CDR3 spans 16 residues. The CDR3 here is CASSPRTSGGYNEQFF. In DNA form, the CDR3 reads TGTGCCAGCAGCCCCCGGACTAGCGGGGGCTACAATGAGCAGTTCTTC.

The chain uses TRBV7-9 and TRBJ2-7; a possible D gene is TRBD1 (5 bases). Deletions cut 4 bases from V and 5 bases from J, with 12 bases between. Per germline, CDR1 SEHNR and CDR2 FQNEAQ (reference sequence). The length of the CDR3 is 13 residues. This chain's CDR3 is CASSSKTEDEQYF. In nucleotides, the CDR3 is TGTGCCAGCAGCTCAAAGACAGAGGACGAGCAGTACTTC.

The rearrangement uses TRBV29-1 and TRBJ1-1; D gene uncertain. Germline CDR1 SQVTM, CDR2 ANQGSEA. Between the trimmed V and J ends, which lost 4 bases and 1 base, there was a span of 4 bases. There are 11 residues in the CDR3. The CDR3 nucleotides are TGCAGCGTTGTACAGAACACTGAAGCTTTCTTT. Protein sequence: CSVVQNTEAFF.

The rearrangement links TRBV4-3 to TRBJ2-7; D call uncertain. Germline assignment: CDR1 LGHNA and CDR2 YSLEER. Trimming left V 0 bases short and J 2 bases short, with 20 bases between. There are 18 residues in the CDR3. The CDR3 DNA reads TGCGCCAGCAGCCAAGATCTCGGTGGGTTTGGAGATACCTACGAGCAGTACTTC. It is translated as CASSQDLGGFGDTYEQYF.

For the CDR3, the DNA is TGTGCCAGCAGCCCCGGACTAGAGGTCAATGGCTACACCTTC. Amino acids: CASSPGLEVNGYTF. The chain is built from TRBV7-6 and TRBJ1-2; D not certain. Germline values: CDR1 SGHVS, CDR2 FNYEAQ. With 5 bases removed from V and 6 bases from J, the gap between germline ends came to 16 bases. CDR3 length: 14 residues.

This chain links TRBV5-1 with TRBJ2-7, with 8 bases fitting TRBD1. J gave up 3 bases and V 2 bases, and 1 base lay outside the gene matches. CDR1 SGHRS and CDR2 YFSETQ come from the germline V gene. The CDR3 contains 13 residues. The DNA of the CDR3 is TGCGCCAGCAGCTTCGACAGGGGCTACGAGCAGTACTTC. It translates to CASSFDRGYEQYF.